This T cell receptor (beta chain) is from a study of cytomegalovirus exposure and HLA in healthy donors. Overall study findings and caveats: What was likely a sequencing artifact was a cluster of highly shared sequence variants. By HLA locus, TCR association rates varied in a later analysis, with DRB1 showing the most and HLA-C the fewest.

13 Jbeta primers and 60 Vbeta primers were used for the PCR. The assay was immunoSEQ multiplex PCR, and TCRdb's table has in-frame clones only and misses some. The table records 150,000 to 200,000 clones, around 82% of them present only once. On this clone itself: Its specificity is unknown.

Sequenced material: PBMCs. The sequence came from a man in his sixties in good health and CMV-seronegative.

The CDR3 DNA follows: TGTGCCAGCAGTGAAGGGAGGGGGGGAAATTCACCCCTCCACTTT. Its protein is CASSEGRGGNSPLHF. This chain uses TRBV6-1 with TRBJ1-6, with D possibly being TRBD1 (6 bases). Germline assignment: CDR1 MNHNS and CDR2 SASEGT. CDR3 length: 15 residues. Trimming pared 1 base from V and 7 bases from J, leaving 11 bases between.